This entry lists 3 T cell receptor beta chains sequenced from one sample in a study of T cells in women clearing cervical HPV infection. Here immunoSEQ multiplex PCR was the method, and the copy in TCRdb shows in-frame clones only, minus some. This sample contains 20,000 to 25,000 clones. Input material: blood buffy coat. These receptors all stem from a woman between 18 and 70 years old with a cervical HPV16 infection that either progressed to CIN3+ or cleared (not recorded which).

Comment on this clone: With the read ending 3 residues before the CDR3 end, the germline J gene is used to fill in that end. This chain joins TRBV5-1 and TRBJ1-2; maybe TRBD1 (5 bases). The V gene's germline CDR1 is SGHRS and CDR2 YFSETQ. Trimming pared 4 bases from V and 4 bases from J, leaving 8 bases between. The CDR3 extends over 12 amino acids. The DNA read from the CDR3 is TGCGCCAGCAGCCGTGACAGCTATGGC. Residues: CASSRDSYG. The whole CDR3 sequence is CASSRDSYGYTF.

A word on this clone: The sequence runs out 3 residues before the end of the CDR3; the remainder is reconstructed from the germline J gene. This chain connects TRBV6-1 to TRBJ2-2, with a tentative D call TRBD1 (5 bases). CDR1 and CDR2 from the germline V gene are MNHNS and SASEGT. The CDR3 length is 13 residues. CDR3 sequence: CASSVRDSEKLFF. The CDR3 DNA, read in part, is TGTGCCAGCAGTGTCCGAGACAGTGAAAAG.

Partial CDR3 DNA: TGTGCCAGCAGCTTAAGTGGGACAGGGTACCAAGAGACG. It is translated as CASSLSGTGYQET. The whole CDR3 region reads CASSLSGTGYQETQYF. The V and J genes are TRBV7-7 and TRBJ2-3, with TRBD1 matching 9 bases. The observed sequence ends 3 residues before the CDR3 terminus, with the missing tail filled in from the germline J gene. Looked up from germline, CDR1 is SSHAT and CDR2 is FNYEAQ (reference sequence). The CDR3 contains 16 residues.